The 9 T cell receptor beta chains below were found in one sample sequenced in a study of T cells in Graves' hyperthyroidism and ophthalmopathy. The investigators amplified TCR beta CDR3 regions from RNA transcripts. First-round RT-PCR of the TCR CDR3 relied on the HTBI primer set. TCRdb independently ran MiXCR on the multiplex PCR reads; one entry per CDR3 protein. The table lists about 410,000 distinct CDR3 sequences, roughly 14% of them singletons, with 15% to 20% in the top ten. Sequenced material: blood. These receptors originate from a woman in her 30s with Graves' ophthalmopathy.

In this sample, this clonotype turned up many times. The rearrangement joins TRBV27 to TRBJ2-1; D possibly corresponds to TRBD2 (7 bases). V shed 8 bases and J shed 4 bases, with 12 bases lying between them. CDR1 is MNHEY and CDR2 is SMNVEV in the germline V gene (reference sequence). There are 13 residues in the CDR3. The CDR3 DNA reads TGTGCCAGCGGGGGGGCGGGATACAATGAGCAGTTCTTC. It codes for CASGGAGYNEQFF.

This clonotype has a handful of counts. The rearrangement joins TRBV20-1 to TRBJ2-7; perhaps TRBD1 as D (6 bases). The length of the CDR3 is 16 residues. Germline V gene lookup returns CDR1 DFQATT and CDR2 SNEGSKA (reference sequence). V lost 1 base, J lost 3 bases, and 19 bases lay in between. The CDR3 sequence: CSARGSYRVEDYEQYF. In DNA, the CDR3 is TGCAGTGCTAGAGGATCATACAGGGTAGAAGACTACGAGCAGTACTTC.

The sample holds a few counts of this clonotype. The CDR3 coding sequence is TGCGCCAGCAGCCAATTGTTGGGGAACACTGAAGCTTTCTTT. Protein: CASSQLLGNTEAFF. This chain connects TRBV4-1 to TRBJ1-1; no definite D call. This CDR3 comprises 14 residues. Germline assignment: CDR1 MGHRA and CDR2 YSYEKL. Trimming pared 2 bases from V and 1 base from J, leaving 8 bases between.

The chain has TRBV20-1 and TRBJ2-2; D uncertain. The CDR3 loop spans 13 amino acids. Trimming shortened V by 5 bases and J by 8 bases, and 15 bases separated the two germline ends. Germline CDR1 is DFQATT and CDR2 is SNEGSKA (reference sequence). CDR3 bases: TGCAGTGCTCGCCAGTCTTTCGAGGGGGAGCTGTTTTTT. As protein: CSARQSFEGELFF.

The chain recombines TRBV5-8 with TRBJ2-3; the match to TRBD2 covers 7 bases. V shed 3 bases, J shed 0 bases, and the junction held 10 bases outside the gene matches. The germline gives CDR1 SGHTS, CDR2 YDEGEE. The CDR3 covers 17 residues. DNA for the CDR3: TGTGCCAGCAGCTGGACCGGACCTAGCGGCAGCACAGATACGCAGTATTTT. Translating gives CASSWTGPSGSTDTQYF.

This clonotype was seen more than once but under ten times. V gene TRBV14 combines with J gene TRBJ2-3; D not resolved. V was shortened by 0 bases and J by 2 bases, with 15 bases between the two germline ends. Germline assignment: CDR1 SGHDN and CDR2 FVKESK. The CDR3 runs 17 residues. CDR3 coding DNA: TGTGCCAGCAGCCAAGATTACGGCGGCACTTACACAGATACGCAGTATTTT. Translating gives CASSQDYGGTYTDTQYF.

There are many counts of this clonotype. The chain has TRBV28 and TRBJ1-2, with D possibly matching TRBD1 (5 bases). The V and J ends lost 2 bases and 4 bases respectively, with 17 bases between them. The CDR3 sequence is 16 residues long. The V gene's germline CDR1 is MDHEN and CDR2 SYDVKM. For the CDR3, the DNA is TGTGCCAGCAGTTTAAGGGGCAGGCAGGTGGTCTATGGCTACACCTTC. Translation gives CASSLRGRQVVYGYTF.

This clonotype was observed at least ten times. The V and J genes are TRBV11-2 and TRBJ2-3; D may be TRBD2 (6 bases). This CDR3 region has 16 residues. From germline, CDR1 is SGHAT and CDR2 FQNNGV. Trimming pared 1 base from V and 1 base from J, leaving 12 bases between. The CDR3 DNA reads TGTGCCAGCAGCTTAGTCTGGCGGGGCGGCACAGATACGCAGTATTTT. It encodes CASSLVWRGGTDTQYF. Looking up the rest from reference TRBV11-2 and TRBJ2-3 gives the full variable domain: EAGVAQSPRYKIIEKRQSVAFWCNPISGHATLYWYQQILGQGPKLLIQFQNNGVVDDSQLPKDRFSAERLKGVDSTLKIQPAKLEDSAVYLCASSLVWRGGTDTQYFGPGTRLTVL.

This clonotype was found many times. This chain links TRBV10-3 with TRBJ2-1; TRBD2 matches at 13 bases. The germline V gene has CDR1 ENHRY and CDR2 SYGVKD. The CDR3 has 14 amino acids. The J segment lost 5 bases and the V segment lost 7 bases, leaving 2 bases of the junction unmatched. The CDR3 loop reads CAINGLAGDNEQFF. CDR3 coding DNA: TGTGCCATCAACGGACTAGCGGGGGACAATGAGCAGTTCTTC.